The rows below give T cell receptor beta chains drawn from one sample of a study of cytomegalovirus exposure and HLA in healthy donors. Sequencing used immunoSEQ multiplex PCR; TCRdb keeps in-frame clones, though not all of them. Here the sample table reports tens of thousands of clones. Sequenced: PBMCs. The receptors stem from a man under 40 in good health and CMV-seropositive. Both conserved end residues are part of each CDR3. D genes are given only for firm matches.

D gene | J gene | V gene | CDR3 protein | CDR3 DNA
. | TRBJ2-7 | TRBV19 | CASSFETGPYEQYF | TGTGCCAGTAGTTTTGAGACAGGACCCTACGAGCAGTACTTC
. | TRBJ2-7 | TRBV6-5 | CASRRGSAYEQYF | TGTGCCAGCAGACGAGGTAGCGCCTACGAGCAGTACTTC
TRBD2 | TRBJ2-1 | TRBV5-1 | CASSFTGTSGVYNEQFF | TGCGCCAGCAGCTTTACCGGGACTAGCGGGGTGTACAATGAGCAGTTCTTC
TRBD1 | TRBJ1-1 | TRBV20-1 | CSASPTGEAFF | TGCAGTGCTTCACCGACAGGGGAAGCTTTCTTT
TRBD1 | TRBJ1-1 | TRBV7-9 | CASSSKGQDRNTEAFF | TGTGCCAGCAGCTCCAAAGGACAGGACAGGAACACTGAAGCTTTCTTT
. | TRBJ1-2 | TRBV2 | CASSERGYGYTF | TGTGCCAGCAGTGAACGAGGCTATGGCTACACCTTC
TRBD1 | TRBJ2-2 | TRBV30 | CAWSRRDRVIGELFF | TGTGCCTGGTCTCGCCGGGACAGGGTGATCGGGGAGCTGTTTTTT
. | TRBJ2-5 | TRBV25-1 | CASSGTGIGETQYF | TGTGCCAGCAGTGGAACAGGGATTGGAGAGACCCAGTACTTC
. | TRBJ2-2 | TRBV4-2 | CASSPLAPNTGELFF | TGTGCCAGCAGCCCCCTAGCTCCGAACACCGGGGAGCTGTTTTTT
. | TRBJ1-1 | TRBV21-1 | CASQGSRNTEAFF | TGTGCCAGCCAGGGGAGTAGGAACACTGAAGCTTTCTTT
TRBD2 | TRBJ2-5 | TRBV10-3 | CAIRGREGETQYF | TGTGCCATCAGAGGGAGGGAGGGCGAGACCCAGTACTTC
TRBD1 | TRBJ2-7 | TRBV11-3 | CASSPPRGQGYEQYF | TGTGCCAGCAGCCCGCCACGAGGACAGGGCTACGAGCAGTACTTC
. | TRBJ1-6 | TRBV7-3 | CASSLKSGGTYNSPLHF | TGTGCCAGCAGCTTAAAGTCAGGAGGGACCTATAATTCACCCCTCCACTTT
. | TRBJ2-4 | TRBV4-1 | CASSRGGPADIQYF | TGCGCCAGCAGCCGTGGTGGCCCAGCGGACATTCAGTACTTC
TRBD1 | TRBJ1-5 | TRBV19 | CASKGQVGNQPQHF | TGTGCCAGTAAAGGACAGGTAGGCAATCAGCCCCAGCATTTT
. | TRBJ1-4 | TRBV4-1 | CASSQVGWQEVVELFF | TGCGCCAGCAGCCAAGTTGGGTGGCAGGAGGTCGTAGAACTGTTTTTT
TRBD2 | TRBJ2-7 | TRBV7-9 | CASSPGGEGKPIYEQYF | TGTGCCAGCAGCCCCGGGGGGGAGGGCAAACCTATCTACGAGCAGTACTTC
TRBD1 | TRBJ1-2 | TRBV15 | CATSFDRGLGGYTF | TGTGCCACCAGCTTCGACAGGGGGCTAGGTGGCTACACCTTC
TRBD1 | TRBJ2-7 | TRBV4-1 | CASSRTGIEQYF | TGCGCCAGCAGCCGGACAGGGATCGAGCAGTACTTC
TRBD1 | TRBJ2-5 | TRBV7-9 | CASSPEAGGRETQYF | TGTGCCAGCAGCCCCGAGGCAGGGGGAAGGGAGACCCAGTACTTC
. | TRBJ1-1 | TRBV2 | CASSDGGMNTEAFF | TGTGCCAGCAGTGACGGGGGTATGAACACTGAAGCTTTCTTT
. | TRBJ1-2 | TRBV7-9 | CASSPDTYGYTF | TGTGCCAGCAGCCCTGACACCTATGGCTACACCTTC
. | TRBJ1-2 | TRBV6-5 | CASRASQGAWGYTF | TGTGCCAGCAGGGCATCACAGGGTGCTTGGGGCTACACCTTC
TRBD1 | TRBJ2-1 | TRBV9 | CASSGGGMDEQFF | TGTGCCAGCAGCGGAGGGGGCATGGATGAGCAGTTCTTC
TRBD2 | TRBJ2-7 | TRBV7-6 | CASSQSGTSAYEQYF | TGTGCCAGCAGCCAGAGCGGGACGAGCGCCTACGAGCAGTACTTC
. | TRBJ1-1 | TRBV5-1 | CASSPRGLNTEAFF | TGCGCCAGCAGCCCAAGAGGCCTGAACACTGAAGCTTTCTTT
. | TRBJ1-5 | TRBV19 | CASSIPGLQPQHF | TGTGCCAGTAGTATACCAGGGCTTCAGCCCCAGCATTTT
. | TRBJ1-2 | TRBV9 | CASSVGATNYGYTF | TGTGCCAGCAGCGTAGGGGCAACTAACTATGGCTACACCTTC
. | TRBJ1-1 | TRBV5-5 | CASSLGGSTEAFF | TGTGCCAGCAGCTTGGGAGGGAGCACTGAAGCTTTCTTT
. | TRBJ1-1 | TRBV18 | CASSPQEGNMNTEAFF | TGTGCCAGCTCACCACAGGAGGGGAACATGAACACTGAAGCTTTCTTT
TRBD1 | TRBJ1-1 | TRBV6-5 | CASSLTGGTEAFF | TGTGCCAGCAGTTTGACAGGGGGCACTGAAGCTTTCTTT
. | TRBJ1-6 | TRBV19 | CASRRAGASSYNSPLHF | TGTGCCAGTAGAAGGGCGGGGGCAAGCTCCTATAATTCACCCCTCCACTTT
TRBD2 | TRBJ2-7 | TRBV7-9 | CASSLGTRVDEEQYF | TGTGCCAGCAGCTTAGGGACTAGAGTGGATGAAGAGCAGTACTTC
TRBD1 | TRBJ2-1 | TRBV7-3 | CASSLTGGSVNEQFF | TGTGCCAGCAGCTTGACAGGGGGCTCGGTAAATGAGCAGTTCTTC
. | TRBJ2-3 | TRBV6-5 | CASSYDGSGADTQYF | TGTGCCAGCAGTTACGACGGGAGTGGCGCAGATACGCAGTATTTT
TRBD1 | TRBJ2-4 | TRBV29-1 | CSARALGRGPKNIQYF | TGCAGCGCCCGCGCCTTAGGTAGGGGGCCCAAAAACATTCAGTACTTC
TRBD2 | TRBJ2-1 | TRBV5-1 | CASSLEGTRGNEQFF | TGCGCCAGCAGCTTGGAGGGGACTAGAGGGAATGAGCAGTTCTTC
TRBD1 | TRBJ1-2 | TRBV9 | CASSATGPGNGYTF | TGTGCCAGCAGCGCGACAGGGCCGGGGAATGGCTACACCTTC